The clone carrying this T cell receptor (beta chain) occurred a few times. Its antigen is not identified. Researchers prepared the TCRbeta library using unique molecular identifiers, the study reports. TCRdb processed the PCR reads anew with MiXCR; each CDR3 protein has one entry. This table has about 1,000,000 distinct CDR3 sequences, 25% to 35% appearing once. Looked up from germline, CDR1 is SGDLS and CDR2 is YYNGEE. The CDR3 spans 17 residues. The V and J ends lost 3 bases and 4 bases respectively, with 19 bases between them. This sample stems from a study of T-cell reconstitution after alpha-beta-depleted transplantation in children. Regarding the study as a whole: At one year after transplant, newly produced T cells mostly accounted for T-cell counts and diversity.

The source is a boy in the first two years of life who had a stem cell transplant for SCID, so the T cells may come from the graft donor. The source material was PBMCs, mostly from graft donor cells, sampled 360 days after TCRalphabeta/CD19-depleted stem cell transplant. The chain uses TRBV9 and TRBJ2-2, with D unresolved. CDR3 sequence reads: CASSAPSGSTSTGELFF. CDR3 DNA sequence: TGTGCCAGCAGCGCACCATCCGGGTCAACCAGCACCGGGGAGCTGTTTTTT.